One and the same sample provided the 23 T cell receptor beta chains below, sequenced in a study of graft-versus-host responses after intestinal transplantation. The antigens these receptors bind are not known. The protocol was immunoSEQ multiplex PCR, while the TCRdb copy is restricted to in-frame clones and leaves out a portion. The sample lists more than 90,000 clones, roughly 92% occurring once. Sequencing was performed on unstimulated CD4+ T cells sorted from spleen or lymph node cells, taken before transplant. The receptors here all came from a human donor who was the organ donor for an intestinal transplant.

This clone was seen a handful of times. This chain connects TRBV5-8 to TRBJ1-1, with D unresolved. The germline gives CDR1 SGHTS, CDR2 YDEGEE. Trimming took off 0 bases at V and 3 bases at J, with 12 bases between the two ends. This CDR3 spans 15 amino acids. The CDR3 reads CASSLVRSIDTEAFF. For the CDR3, the DNA is TGTGCCAGCAGCTTGGTACGCTCAATAGACACTGAAGCTTTCTTT. The full variable domain, completed using reference TRBV5-8 and TRBJ1-1, is EAGVTQSPTHLIKTRGQQATLRCSPISGHTSVYWYQQALGLGLQFLLWYDEGEERNRGNFPPRFSGRQFPNYSSELNVNALELEDSALYLCASSLVRSIDTEAFFGQGTRLTVV.

As for this clone: Other DNA sequences in the sample encode the same CDR3. The chain carries TRBV18 and TRBJ2-1; 10 positions agree with TRBD2. J lost 1 base, V lost 6 bases, and 6 bases had no gene match. This CDR3 is 16 amino acids long. CDR1 KGHSH and CDR2 LQKENI come from the germline V gene. The CDR3 DNA is TGTGCCAGCTCTACTAGCGGGACGAGTTCCTACAATGAGCAGTTCTTC. Encoded protein: CASSTSGTSSYNEQFF.

This chain connects TRBV2 to TRBJ2-1, with D possibly matching TRBD1 (6 bases). Germline V lookup: CDR1 SNHLY, CDR2 FYNNEI. The CDR3 totals 15 residues. Trimming removed 6 bases at V and 1 base at J, with 13 bases between. CDR3 nucleotide sequence: TGTGCCAGCAGGTACAGGGCCCTATCCTACAATGAGCAGTTCTTC. As protein: CASRYRALSYNEQFF.

The genes are TRBV10-3 and TRBJ2-5; perhaps TRBD2 as D (5 bases). The CDR3 is 13 residues long. Germline V CDR1 and CDR2: ENHRY, SYGVKD. Trimming left V 10 bases short and J 2 bases short, with 14 bases between. CDR3 DNA: TGTGCCACCCGCGGGCAGGTACAAGAGACCCAGTACTTC. The encoded protein is CATRGQVQETQYF.

The V and J genes are TRBV6-1 and TRBJ1-5, with D tentatively TRBD1 (5 bases). Trimming pared 5 bases from V and 1 base from J, leaving 6 bases between. The germline V gene encodes CDR1 MNHNS and CDR2 SASEGT. The CDR3 is 13 amino acids. The CDR3: CASSPGSNQPQHF. The DNA of the CDR3 is TGTGCCAGCAGTCCAGGGAGCAATCAGCCCCAGCATTTT.

The chain couples TRBV7-9 to TRBJ1-2; no clear D gene. The CDR3 sequence is 14 residues long. Germline CDR1 is SEHNR and CDR2 is FQNEAQ (reference sequence). V dropped 5 bases and J dropped 0 bases, with 10 bases sitting between them. CDR3 protein: CASSPTSPNYGYTF. CDR3 coding DNA: TGTGCCAGCAGCCCAACCTCTCCTAACTATGGCTACACCTTC.

This clone was detected only once. The V gene is TRBV28, the J gene TRBJ2-3; D may correspond to TRBD1 or TRBD2 (6 bases each). The CDR3 runs to 14 residues. Germline V lookup: CDR1 MDHEN, CDR2 SYDVKM. V lost 10 bases to trimming and J lost 4 bases, with 18 bases between them. Here the CDR3 DNA reads TGTGCCATTTCAGGAGGGGGGCGCGCAGATACGCAGTATTTT. Translated: CAISGGGRADTQYF.

The CDR3 coding sequence is TGCAGCGCGGCTGGGGGCGCGAACACCGGGGAGCTGTTTTTT. Translation gives CSAAGGANTGELFF. The gene calls are TRBV29-1 and TRBJ2-2; possible D gene TRBD1, 6 bases. The CDR3 length is 14 residues. V lost 7 bases and J lost 0, with 12 bases in between. The germline gives CDR1 SQVTM, CDR2 ANQGSEA.

The genes are TRBV18 and TRBJ1-3; no definite D call. CDR3 length equals 14 residues. Germline V gene sequence: CDR1 KGHSH, CDR2 LQKENI. V dropped 3 bases and J dropped 2 bases, with 8 bases sitting between them. CDR3 loop: CASSPIGAGNTIYF. Written as DNA, the CDR3 is TGTGCCAGCTCACCCATCGGAGCTGGAAACACCATATATTTT.

The chain employs TRBV10-3 and TRBJ2-7; no clear D gene. The ends were cut back, 6 bases at V and 2 bases at J, with 17 bases in the middle. CDR1 is ENHRY, CDR2 SYGVKD, per germline. The length of the CDR3 is 15 residues. CDR3 sequence: CAISSQEQSTYEQYF. In DNA form, the CDR3 reads TGTGCCATCAGCTCTCAAGAGCAGTCGACCTACGAGCAGTACTTC.

The V call is TRBV4-1, the J call TRBJ1-2; the match to TRBD1 covers 9 bases. The length of the CDR3 is 13 residues. After removal of 8 bases from V and 4 bases from J, the junction contained 5 bases not matched to a gene. CDR1 MGHRA and CDR2 YSYEKL come from the germline V gene. This CDR3 reads CASRPTGGYGYTF. The CDR3 region has the DNA TGCGCCAGCCGCCCGACAGGGGGCTATGGCTACACCTTC.

This clone was detected only a few times. This chain joins TRBV13 and TRBJ2-3, with 14 bases matching TRBD2. This CDR3 spans 17 amino acids. Germline V lookup: CDR1 PRHDT, CDR2 FYEKMQ (reference sequence). J lost 3 bases, V lost 5 bases, and 7 bases had no gene match. The CDR3 loop is CASSIRTSGRRTDTQYF. The CDR3 coding sequence is TGTGCCAGCAGCATTAGGACTAGCGGGAGGAGAACAGATACGCAGTATTTT.

The table lists this clone with a count of one. V usage is TRBV4-2 and J usage is TRBJ2-2; possibly TRBD2 for D (6 bases). The CDR3 consists of 16 residues. Trimming removed 0 bases at V and 5 bases at J, with 13 bases between. Germline V gene sequence: CDR1 LGHNA, CDR2 YNFKEQ. This CDR3 reads CASSQDRGLRTGELFF. CDR3 sequence (DNA): TGTGCCAGCAGCCAAGATCGGGGACTCCGAACCGGGGAGCTGTTTTTT.

This sequence joins TRBV19 and TRBJ2-7; D not certain. The germline V gene has CDR1 LNHDA and CDR2 SQIVND (reference sequence). V was pared by 0 bases and J by 1 base, with 7 bases between. The CDR3 extends over 14 amino acids. The CDR3 spells CASSIEHQSYEQYF. CDR3 in DNA: TGTGCCAGTAGTATAGAACATCAATCCTACGAGCAGTACTTC. Based on the CDR3 plus reference TRBV19 and TRBJ2-7, the full variable domain is DGGITQSPKYLFRKEGQNVTLSCEQNLNHDAMYWYRQDPGQGLRLIYYSQIVNDFQKGDIAEGYSVSREKKESFPLTVTSAQKNPTAFYLCASSIEHQSYEQYFGPGTRLTVT.

The rearrangement uses TRBV7-9 and TRBJ2-2, with D possibly being TRBD2 (5 bases). The CDR3 covers 14 residues. The V and J ends lost 3 bases and 4 bases respectively, with 9 bases between them. Germline values: CDR1 SEHNR, CDR2 FQNEAQ (reference sequence). The CDR3 loop is CASSLDSSTGELFF. For the CDR3, the DNA is TGTGCCAGCAGCTTGGACTCTTCCACCGGGGAGCTGTTTTTT.

The chain joins TRBV19 to TRBJ2-3; no firm D call. CDR1 LNHDA and CDR2 SQIVND come from the germline V gene (reference sequence). Trimming cost V 1 base and J 0 bases, with 5 bases left between them. The CDR3 loop spans 14 amino acids. The CDR3 DNA sequence: TGTGCCAGTAGTATAGGATTTAGCACAGATACGCAGTATTTT. Translation gives CASSIGFSTDTQYF. Looking up the rest from reference TRBV19 and TRBJ2-3 gives the full variable domain: DGGITQSPKYLFRKEGQNVTLSCEQNLNHDAMYWYRQDPGQGLRLIYYSQIVNDFQKGDIAEGYSVSREKKESFPLTVTSAQKNPTAFYLCASSIGFSTDTQYFGPGTRLTVL.

This clone was seen a handful of times. The chain carries TRBV4-3 and TRBJ1-2; 8 nucleotides agree with TRBD1. After removal of 3 bases from V and 7 bases from J, the junction contained 7 bases not matched to a gene. This CDR3 has 14 residues. Germline V lookup: CDR1 LGHNA, CDR2 YSLEER. DNA for the CDR3: TGCGCCAGCAGCCAGACCGGGACAGGTGGTGGCTACACCTTC. Protein: CASSQTGTGGGYTF.

The genes are TRBV28 and TRBJ2-7; TRBD2 might be the D (5 bases). CDR3 size: 14 residues. Germline V gene sequence: CDR1 MDHEN, CDR2 SYDVKM. Trimming cost V 2 bases and J 1 base, with 9 bases left between them. The CDR3 is CASSLGGGSYEQYF. CDR3 DNA sequence: TGTGCCAGCAGTTTAGGAGGAGGTTCCTACGAGCAGTACTTC.

The chain couples TRBV27 to TRBJ1-1, with 7 bases lining up with TRBD1. Germline V CDR1 and CDR2: MNHEY, SMNVEV (reference sequence). The ends lost 5 bases at V and 2 bases at J; junction bases unmatched: 8. The CDR3 loop spans 15 amino acids. The CDR3, as DNA: TGTGCCAGCAGTCTGAAGGAGGGGGCAAACACTGAAGCTTTCTTT. Encoded protein: CASSLKEGANTEAFF.

Comments on this clone: Other DNA sequences from this sample encode an identical CDR3 as well. The V call is TRBV6-1, the J call TRBJ1-5, with D possibly matching TRBD1 (5 bases). This CDR3 has 14 residues. Germline V lookup: CDR1 MNHNS, CDR2 SASEGT. Trimming pared 5 bases from V and 4 bases from J, leaving 12 bases between. The DNA of the CDR3 is TGTGCCAGCAGTCGTGACAGCCGTAATCAGCCCCAGCATTTT. It is translated as CASSRDSRNQPQHF.

Only one count was recorded for this clone. The chain joins TRBV6-5 to TRBJ2-1; D not resolved. Trimming took off 5 bases at V and 2 bases at J, with 10 bases between the two ends. CDR1 MNHEY and CDR2 SVGAGI come from the germline V gene. This CDR3 contains 14 residues. The CDR3 loop reads CASSDQPTYNEQFF. The DNA of the CDR3 is TGTGCCAGCAGTGACCAGCCGACCTACAATGAGCAGTTCTTC.

The chain links TRBV7-2 to TRBJ2-7, with D unresolved. The CDR3 has 15 residues. The V and J ends lost 1 base and 3 bases respectively, with 13 bases between them. CDR1 and CDR2 from the germline V gene are SGHTA and FQGNSA. The CDR3 is CASSLESGSSYEQYF. CDR3 bases: TGTGCCAGCAGCTTAGAGTCCGGGTCTAGCTACGAGCAGTACTTC.

CDR3 protein: CAWSPQNTEAFF. CDR3 nucleotides: TGTGCCTGGAGCCCCCAGAACACTGAAGCTTTCTTT. The V gene is TRBV30, the J gene TRBJ1-1; D ambiguous. Trimming stripped 3 bases from V and 1 base from J, with 6 bases between. The CDR3 sequence is 12 residues long. The germline CDR1 and CDR2 sequences are GTSNPN and SVGIG (reference sequence).